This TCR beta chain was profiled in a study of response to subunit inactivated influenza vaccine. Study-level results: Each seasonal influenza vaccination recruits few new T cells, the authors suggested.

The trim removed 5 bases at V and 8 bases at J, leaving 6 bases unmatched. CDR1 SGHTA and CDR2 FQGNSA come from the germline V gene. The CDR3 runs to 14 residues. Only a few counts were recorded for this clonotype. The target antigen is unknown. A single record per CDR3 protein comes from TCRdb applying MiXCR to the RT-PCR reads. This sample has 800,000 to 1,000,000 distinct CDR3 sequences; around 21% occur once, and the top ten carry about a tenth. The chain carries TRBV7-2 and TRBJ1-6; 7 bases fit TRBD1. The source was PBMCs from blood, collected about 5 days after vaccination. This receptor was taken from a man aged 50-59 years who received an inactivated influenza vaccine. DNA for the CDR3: TGTGCCAGCAGCCGGGACAGTACCTATTCACCCCTCCACTTT. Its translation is CASSRDSTYSPLHF.